Listed here is a single TCR beta chain. What antigen it recognizes has not been identified. Base qualities are not at hand, and no much larger clone is one base apart. Ficoll-Paque density gradient centrifugation was used to isolate PBMCs. This sample was taken from a study of T-cell memory formation after mild COVID-19 (dated by TCRdb to 2020 to 2023). The study in broad terms: TCR sequence clusters from the two donors were largely donor specific. The cohort was made up of two young adult volunteers, one female and one male, who were previously healthy. In a couple of donors, T-cell clones that expanded and contracted after mild COVID-19 were tracked by sequencing TCRalpha and TCRbeta repertoires over time.

Paper-wide results and their limitations: Contracting CD4+ clones were found mainly in CM and EM memory subsets, while CD8+ clones were enriched in EMRA. Clones that contracted from day 15 to 85 showed balanced CD4/CD8 phenotypes, whereas a second wave of clones that expanded from day 15 to 37 leaned towards CD4+. Some responding clones were detected in pre-infection memory, suggesting pre-existing cross-reactive memory T cells joined the SARS-CoV-2 response. Only a couple of mild cases were covered in the study, and larger cohorts including severe cases with pre-infection samples were considered necessary. SARS-CoV-2 specificity of the second-wave clones peaking on day 37 was not confirmed.

The data were produced on an Illumina NovaSeq 6000. cDNA libraries for TCRalpha and TCRbeta were prepared by 5'RACE using constant-segment primers, with sample barcodes and unique molecular identifiers added. Trizol reagent was used to extract RNA from every sample. Amplification of the libraries took two PCR steps, and the second step added a second sample barcode plus Illumina TruSeq adapters. Libraries were sequenced on an Illumina NovaSeq with 2 x 150 bp paired-end reads. In the authors' own workflow: With migec v1.2.7, reads were demultiplexed and then collapsed into UMI-guided consensus sequences. Using mixcr v2.1.11, the UMI consensuses were aligned to TRA and TRB V and J templates and assembled into clonotypes. A clonotype was counted as expanded or contracted only if both edgeR and NoisET called the change significant, with noise models trained on biological replicates. For edgeR calls, a false discovery rate-adjusted p below 0.01 and a log2 fold-change threshold of 1 were applied. As an exploratory analysis of dynamics, max-normalized trajectories of the 1000 most abundant clonotypes were examined by PCA with hierarchical clustering. Separately sequenced CD4+ and CD8+ repertoires were used to assign the CD4 or CD8 phenotype of responding clones. TCRdb trimmed public reads at Q25 via fastp, called clones via MiXCR and kept in-frame beta chains. For every CDR3 protein sequence, its rows merge into one entry that carries the most common genes and DNA. In this record, the V and J calls reflect TCRdb's handling and not the investigators' own analysis. Here the sample has around 340,000 distinct CDR3 sequences; over 20% occur a single time. The ten biggest clones cover around 12% of the sample.

Sequenced sample: PBMCs or a T cell subset sorted from them (not recorded which). The TCR originated in an adult woman who had mild COVID-19 (a few samples of this study predate the infection). The sample titles of this study are shuffled in the database, so cell type and time point are left out; the donor was told from shared clones.

The nucleotide sequence is TGTGCCAGCAGCTACCAAACGGGACCCACGGGGTCCTATGGCTACACCTTC. This yields the protein CASSYQTGPTGSYGYTF. The sequence joins TRBV7-9 to TRBJ1-2, and perhaps TRBD1 as D gene, on 5 matching bases. CDR1 is given as SEHNR and CDR2 as FQNEAQ, both from the germline V gene (reference sequence). Trimming at the junction amounts to 4 bases on V and 4 bases on J, and the germline ends lie 22 bases apart. From the cysteine through the phenylalanine, the CDR3 covers 17 amino acids. Just CDR3 DNA is preserved here, 51 bases in frame from base 1.